The clone carrying this T cell receptor (beta chain) has more than one count but fewer than ten. Its antigen is not identified. The V gene's germline CDR1 is SEHNR and CDR2 FQNEAQ (reference sequence). The length of the CDR3 is 14 residues. With 5 bases removed from V and 5 bases from J, the gap between germline ends came to 15 bases. Expressed TCRB transcripts were sequenced because the entire RNA isolate underwent reverse transcription. Deep immunoSEQ sequencing covered naive, central memory and regulatory T cell samples. The data were produced by immunoSEQ multiplex PCR, yet TCRdb's version contains in-frame clones alone and is incomplete. The data contain fewer than 300,000 clones, roughly a tenth of them seen just once; the ten biggest clones take up over 0.015%. The data derive from a study of beta chain features in type 1 diabetes. For the study at large: Over all samples combined, 107,917,701 sorted cells were examined. The study, taken as a whole, reports: Significant though moderate, a shortening of TCRB CDR3s appeared in all four CD4+ subsets of Type 1 diabetes patients. At VDJ recombination sites, type 1 diabetes patients had fewer insertions and more deleted nucleotides.

The J gene is TRBJ1-2, the V gene TRBV7-9, with D maybe TRBD1 (6 bases). The specimen was naive CD4+ T cells from blood. This TCR was recovered from a man in his thirties or forties with type 1 diabetes. CDR3: CASSRNRDTYGYTF. The CDR3 DNA sequence: TGTGCCAGCAGCAGAAACAGGGATACGTATGGCTACACCTTC.